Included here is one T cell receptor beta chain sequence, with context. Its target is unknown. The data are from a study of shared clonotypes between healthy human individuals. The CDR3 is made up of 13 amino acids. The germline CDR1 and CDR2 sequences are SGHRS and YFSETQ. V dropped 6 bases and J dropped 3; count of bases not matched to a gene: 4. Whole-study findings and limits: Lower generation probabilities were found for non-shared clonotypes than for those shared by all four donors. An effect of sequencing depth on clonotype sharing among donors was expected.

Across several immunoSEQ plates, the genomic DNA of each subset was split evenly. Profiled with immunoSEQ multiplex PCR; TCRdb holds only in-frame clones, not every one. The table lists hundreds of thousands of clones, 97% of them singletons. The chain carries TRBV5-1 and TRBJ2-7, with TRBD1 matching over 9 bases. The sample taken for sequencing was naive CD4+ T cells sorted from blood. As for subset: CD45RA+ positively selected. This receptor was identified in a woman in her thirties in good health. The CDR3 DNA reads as TGCGCCAGCAAACCGGGACAGGGCTACGAGCAGTACTTC. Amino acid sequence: CASKPGQGYEQYF.